Listed here is a single T cell receptor beta chain. Its antigen is as yet unknown. Germline CDR1 MNHEY, CDR2 SVGEGT. Trimming took 9 bases from V and 6 from J, leaving 21 bases between them. CDR3 size: 15 residues. Each CDR3 protein gets one entry after TCRdb re-called the reads with MiXCR. Of roughly 920,000 distinct CDR3 sequences in the sample, 31% were seen once. This sample is part of a study of T cell repertoires in cytomegalovirus infection. Material: cultured CD8+ T cells from PBMCs, obtained from culture after CMV antigen stimulation. V and J are TRBV6-2 or TRBV6-3 and TRBJ1-5; D unclear. This sequence originates from a human donor in good health (CMV status not recorded). Some clones in this sample may be carry-over from other donors' samples. The CDR3 loop is CASNPGIFSGQPQHF. The CDR3, as DNA: TGTGCCAGTAATCCCGGGATCTTTTCGGGTCAGCCCCAGCATTTT.